These T cell receptor beta chains were read from a single sample in a study of early T cells in non-severe SARS-CoV-2 infection. TCRdb re-called the 5' RACE reads through MiXCR, storing one row per CDR3 protein. This sample has 45,000 to 75,000 distinct CDR3 sequences, with 8% to 9.5% found just once. Sequencing used whole blood. Receptor source: an adult who was a healthcare worker with PCR-confirmed SARS-CoV-2 infection or an uninfected control (not recorded which). Both conserved end residues are part of each CDR3. The D gene is left open where the match is weak. Clone size is not always given. Where it is, it says once, few, many or a class for expanded clones.

size	V	D	J	DNA	CDR3
many	TRBV7-9	-	TRBJ2-1	TGTGCCAGCGGAAACAATGAGCAGTTCTTC	CASGNNEQFF
many	TRBV5-1	TRBD1	TRBJ2-3	TGCGCCAGCAGCTTGGGACAGGGAGCAGATACGCAGTATTTT	CASSLGQGADTQYF
many	TRBV2	-	TRBJ1-5	TGTGCCAGCAGTGTGGATAGCAATCAGCCCCAGCATTTT	CASSVDSNQPQHF
few	TRBV19	-	TRBJ1-5	TGTGCCAGTAGGAATCCGGGACATAGCAATCAGCCCCAGCATTTT	CASRNPGHSNQPQHF
few	TRBV5-1	TRBD1	TRBJ2-3	TGCGCCAGCAGCCCCCGACAGGGGTCAGATACGCAGTATTTT	CASSPRQGSDTQYF
many	TRBV3-1	-	TRBJ2-1	TGTGCCAGCAGCTTAAACTCAGTAGATCGGTTCTTC	CASSLNSVDRFF
once	TRBV12-3/TRBV12-4	-	TRBJ2-2	TGTGCCAGCAGTCTGACGTACACCGGGGAGCTGTTTTTT	CASSLTYTGELFF
many	TRBV24-1	-	TRBJ1-2	TGTGCCACCAGTGATTCTCAGCGAACTAACTATGGCTACACCTTC	CATSDSQRTNYGYTF
few	TRBV5-6	-	TRBJ2-1	TGTGCCAGCAGCTTGGTAGTAGGCATCAATGAGCAGTTCTTC	CASSLVVGINEQFF
-	TRBV9	-	TRBJ1-2	TGTGCCAGCAGCGTAGCGGCGTCTGGCTACACCTTC	CASSVAASGYTF
-	TRBV6-2/TRBV6-3	-	TRBJ2-2	TGTGCCAGCAGTTACGGGACCATTAACACCGGGGAGCTGTTTTTT	CASSYGTINTGELFF
many	TRBV20-1	TRBD2	TRBJ2-4	TGCAGTGCTACCCTAGCGGCCTCAAAGGGCATTCAGTACTTC	CSATLAASKGIQYF
-	TRBV6-2/TRBV6-3	TRBD2	TRBJ2-1	TGTGCCAGCAGTTTAGCGGGAAGACAGGAGCAGTTCTTC	CASSLAGRQEQFF
-	TRBV2	-	TRBJ2-3	TGTGCCAGCAGTCGGTCCTTAGGAGATACGCAGTATTTT	CASSRSLGDTQYF
-	TRBV7-2	-	TRBJ1-5	TGTGCCAGCAGCGGACCGAACAATCAGCCCCAGCATTTT	CASSGPNNQPQHF
-	TRBV2	TRBD1	TRBJ2-7	TGTGCCAGCGTCCGGGACAGGGGCTACGAGCAGTACTTC	CASVRDRGYEQYF
few	TRBV21-1	-	TRBJ1-2	TGTGCCAGCAGCATGGGCAGTGGATATGGCTACACCTTC	CASSMGSGYGYTF
many	TRBV20-1	-	TRBJ2-5	TGCAGTGCAAGCCCCAAGACCCAAGAGACCCAGTACTTC	CSASPKTQETQYF
few	TRBV19	-	TRBJ2-2	TGTGCCAGTAGCGTCGTGTGGGGGCAGGGGCCCGGGGAGCTGTTTTTT	CASSVVWGQGPGELFF
many	TRBV6-2/TRBV6-3	-	TRBJ1-1	TGTGCCAGCAGCCTGAGTAACATGAACACTGAAGCTTTCTTT	CASSLSNMNTEAFF
few	TRBV9	TRBD2	TRBJ2-7	TGTGCCAGCAGCGTAGGGAGCGGGATGTCCTACGAGCAGTACTTC	CASSVGSGMSYEQYF
many	TRBV7-9	-	TRBJ1-1	TGTGCCAGCAGCTTAGTGACAGGACGAGACACTGAAGCTTTCTTT	CASSLVTGRDTEAFF
many	TRBV18	TRBD1	TRBJ1-3	TGTGCCAGCTCACCGACAAGGACAGGGTTTACTGGAAACACCATATATTTT	CASSPTRTGFTGNTIYF
few	TRBV9	TRBD2	TRBJ2-1	TGTGCCAGCAGCCCTAGCGGGAGGTATGAGCAGTTCTTC	CASSPSGRYEQFF
-	TRBV20-1	TRBD2	TRBJ2-7	TGCAGTGCCTTACTAGCGGGAACCTACGAGCAGTACTTC	CSALLAGTYEQYF
many	TRBV6-6	TRBD1	TRBJ2-4	TGTGCCAGCACCTCTTCGGGACAGGGGGCAGTTCAGTACTTC	CASTSSGQGAVQYF
many	TRBV6-1	-	TRBJ2-2	TGTGCCAGCAGTGGGAGGACGCAATTCACCGGGGAGCTGTTTTTT	CASSGRTQFTGELFF
few	TRBV2	-	TRBJ2-5	TGTGCCAGCAGCGAGGGGACGGATCAAGAGACCCAGTACTTC	CASSEGTDQETQYF
few	TRBV6-2/TRBV6-3	TRBD2	TRBJ2-1	TGTGCCAGCAGCCATGGCGGGAGCAGCTCCTACAATGAGCAGTTCTTC	CASSHGGSSSYNEQFF
many	TRBV6-5	TRBD1	TRBJ2-7	TGTGCCAGCAGCCAACTGACAGGGACCCACGAGCAGTACTTC	CASSQLTGTHEQYF
many	TRBV10-3	-	TRBJ2-1	TGTGCCATCAGTGAGTCTACTTACAATGAGCAGTTCTTC	CAISESTYNEQFF
-	TRBV19	-	TRBJ1-2	TGTGCCAGTAGTATCCAGGGAGCTAACTATGGCTACACCTTC	CASSIQGANYGYTF
few	TRBV20-1	-	TRBJ2-3	TGCAGTGCTAGTTGGGAGACGAGCACAGATACGCAGTATTTT	CSASWETSTDTQYF
many	TRBV4-3	-	TRBJ2-2	TGCGCCAGCAGCCGATCCGCGGGGTTCGCCGGGGAGCTGTTTTTT	CASSRSAGFAGELFF
-	TRBV19	-	TRBJ2-4	TGTGCCAGTGGACAGCCCAAAAACATTCAGTACTTC	CASGQPKNIQYF
medium-sized	TRBV29-1	-	TRBJ2-5	TGCAGCGTGGAGATTGGGGGAGCAGAGACCCAGTACTTC	CSVEIGGAETQYF
many	TRBV6-9	-	TRBJ2-7	TGTGCCAGCAGTTATTCACCTGGTTGTTCGTGGGAGCAGTACTTC	CASSYSPGCSWEQYF
many	TRBV28	TRBD1	TRBJ1-1	TGTGCCAGCAGTGACGGGACAGTTAACACTGAAGCTTTCTTT	CASSDGTVNTEAFF
-	TRBV6-5	-	TRBJ2-7	TGTGCCAGCAGTTATTCAGCCGGGATCCCCTACGAGCAGTACTTC	CASSYSAGIPYEQYF
-	TRBV12-3/TRBV12-4	-	TRBJ1-1	TGTGCCAGCAGCCCGCCCTGGGGGTCTGAAGCTTTCTTT	CASSPPWGSEAFF
many	TRBV7-9	TRBD1	TRBJ2-7	TGTGCCAGCAGCTTACCGGGGACAGGGGAGTACTACGAGCAGTACTTC	CASSLPGTGEYYEQYF
few	TRBV12-3/TRBV12-4	TRBD1	TRBJ1-6	TGTGCCAGCAGTTTAGGCAGGGGGCTTATCCATAATTCACCCCTCCACTTT	CASSLGRGLIHNSPLHF
few	TRBV20-1	TRBD1	TRBJ1-2	TGCAGTCCGGGACAGGGGGCGTCCAACCCCTATGGCTACACCTTC	CSPGQGASNPYGYTF